The 30 T cell receptor beta chains listed next were all sequenced from one sample in a study of T cell changes during pregnancy in multiple sclerosis. The data were produced by immunoSEQ multiplex PCR, yet TCRdb's version contains in-frame clones alone and is incomplete. The sample has 55,000 or so clones, about nine tenths seen once. The sample consisted of CD4+ T cells from peripheral blood mononuclear cells, taken after pregnancy. The receptors stem from a female donor in good health, enrolled as a control in a pregnancy study.

The chain is built from TRBV6-6 and TRBJ2-7, with D unresolved. Trimming removed 5 bases from V and 2 bases from J, with 7 bases in between. Germline lookup yields CDR1 MNHNY and CDR2 SVGAGI (reference sequence). CDR3 length: 12 amino acids. In DNA, the CDR3 is TGTGCCAGCAGTCTCGTCCCCTACGAGCAGTACTTC. Translation: CASSLVPYEQYF.

V and J are TRBV7-2 and TRBJ1-4; weak D call: TRBD1 (5 bases). V dropped 5 bases and J dropped 8 bases, with 18 bases sitting between them. The CDR3 is made up of 15 amino acids. Germline-derived CDR1 and CDR2 are SGHTA and FQGNSA. CDR3 DNA sequence: TGTGCCAGCAGCCTCACCTCAGGGCCTGGGGAAAAACTGTTTTTT. Translated: CASSLTSGPGEKLFF. Full variable domain (remainder filled in from reference TRBV7-2 and TRBJ1-4): GAGVSQSPSNKVTEKGKDVELRCDPISGHTALYWYRQSLGQGLEFLIYFQGNSAPDKSGLPSDRFSAERTGGSVSTLTIQRTQQEDSAVYLCASSLTSGPGEKLFFGSGTQLSVL.

This chain joins TRBV15 and TRBJ1-1; maybe TRBD1 (6 bases). V lost 1 base to trimming and J lost 7 bases, with 16 bases between them. CDR3 length: 15 residues. In germline, CDR1 is LNHNV, CDR2 YYDKDF (reference sequence). CDR3 nucleotide sequence: TGTGCCACCAGCAGAGTTTCCAAGGGGGTCCATGAAGCTTTCTTT. Residues: CATSRVSKGVHEAFF.

The rearrangement links TRBV4-2 to TRBJ1-4; D is undetermined. Germline V gives CDR1 LGHNA, CDR2 YNFKEQ. Deletions cut 0 bases from V and 12 bases from J, with 11 bases between. The CDR3 runs to 13 residues. In DNA, the CDR3 is TGTGCCAGCAGCCAAGATGGGAGGACTGAACTGTTTTTT. Encoded protein: CASSQDGRTELFF.

The chain joins TRBV9 to TRBJ2-1; weak D call: TRBD1 (6 bases). This CDR3 has 15 amino acids. Trimming pared 2 bases from V and 5 bases from J, leaving 14 bases between. Germline V gene lookup returns CDR1 SGDLS and CDR2 YYNGEE. CDR3 nucleotides: TGTGCCAGCAGCGTTCTGCAGGGGTGGGACAATGAGCAGTTCTTC. Protein: CASSVLQGWDNEQFF.

The gene calls are TRBV4-2 and TRBJ2-3, with no clear D. This CDR3 spans 14 amino acids. Per germline, CDR1 LGHNA and CDR2 YNFKEQ. Deletions cut 0 bases from V and 6 bases from J, with 10 bases between. The CDR3: CASSQDAGEDTQYF. The CDR3 DNA reads as TGTGCCAGCAGCCAAGATGCAGGTGAGGATACGCAGTATTTT.

The rearrangement uses TRBV19 and TRBJ2-3, with D possibly TRBD2 on 5 matching bases. Germline lookup yields CDR1 LNHDA and CDR2 SQIVND (reference sequence). This CDR3 is built from 13 residues. V was clipped by 5 bases and J by 1 base, with 7 bases between them. For the CDR3, the DNA is TGTGCCAGTAGTCCGGAGGGCACAGATACGCAGTATTTT. Translating gives CASSPEGTDTQYF.

The J gene is TRBJ1-6, the V gene TRBV2, with 7 nucleotides matching TRBD1. V was clipped by 6 bases and J by 7 bases; unmatched bases: 6. The germline V gene encodes CDR1 SNHLY and CDR2 FYNNEI. This CDR3 contains 14 residues. The CDR3 loop is CASSPTGSNSPLHF. The CDR3 region has the DNA TGTGCCAGCAGCCCGACAGGGTCCAATTCACCCCTCCACTTT.

The rearrangement joins TRBV28 to TRBJ2-7; a possible D gene is TRBD2 (6 bases). The germline gives CDR1 MDHEN, CDR2 SYDVKM. The V and J ends lost 6 bases and 9 bases respectively, with 18 bases between them. CDR3 length: 13 residues. The CDR3 sequence is CASRGTPRILQYF. CDR3 nucleotide sequence: TGTGCCAGCAGGGGGACTCCCCGAATCCTGCAGTACTTC.

The V call is TRBV19, the J call TRBJ1-5; the match to TRBD1 covers 9 bases. V lost 6 bases to trimming and J lost 4 bases; unmatched junction nucleotides: 10. Germline V gives CDR1 LNHDA, CDR2 SQIVND (reference sequence). This CDR3 spans 16 amino acids. The CDR3 spells CASSQDVGTGNQPQHF. CDR3 coding DNA: TGTGCCAGTAGCCAGGATGTGGGGACAGGGAATCAGCCCCAGCATTTT.

The rearrangement joins TRBV5-5 to TRBJ1-1, with TRBD1 matching 7 bases. CDR1 and CDR2 (germline): SGHKS, YYEKEE (reference sequence). V lost 2 bases to trimming and J lost 4 bases; unmatched junction nucleotides: 2. This CDR3 has 13 amino acids. The CDR3 is CASSLSGGTEAFF. CDR3 in DNA: TGTGCCAGCAGCTTATCAGGGGGCACTGAAGCTTTCTTT.

The genes are TRBV2 and TRBJ2-6, with D uncertain. Germline-derived CDR1 and CDR2 are SNHLY and FYNNEI. V was clipped by 6 bases and J by 0 bases, with 6 bases between them. CDR3 length equals 14 residues. In nucleotides, the CDR3 is TGTGCCAGCAGAAAGAGCTCTGGGGCCAACGTCCTGACTTTC. It yields the protein CASRKSSGANVLTF.

This chain joins TRBV19 and TRBJ2-1; 9 bases are a match to TRBD1. Germline CDR1 and CDR2: LNHDA and SQIVND (reference sequence). This CDR3 is 15 amino acids long. V lost 1 base, J lost 7 bases, and 5 bases stayed unmatched. CDR3 in amino acids: CASSIVLGQGNEQFF. DNA for the CDR3: TGTGCCAGTAGTATAGTCTTGGGACAGGGTAATGAGCAGTTCTTC.

The J gene is TRBJ1-5, the V gene TRBV6-6; tentative D call: TRBD1 (6 bases). The V and J ends lost 6 bases and 5 bases respectively, with 11 bases between them. CDR1 and CDR2 from the germline V gene are MNHNY and SVGAGI (reference sequence). This CDR3 has 13 residues. The CDR3 sequence: CASRRTDYQPQHF. In DNA, the CDR3 is TGTGCCAGCAGGAGGACAGATTATCAGCCCCAGCATTTT.

The genes are TRBV4-1 and TRBJ2-7; 7 positions match TRBD2. The V and J ends lost 1 base and 2 bases, in that order; junction bases with no gene match: 5. CDR1 MGHRA and CDR2 YSYEKL come from the germline V gene. The CDR3 runs to 15 residues. CDR3 DNA: TGCGCCAGCAGCCAAGGTAGAGGGACTACCTACGAGCAGTACTTC. Amino acid sequence: CASSQGRGTTYEQYF.

The CDR3, as DNA: TGTGCCAGCTCACCAGACTCTGACAGGGCCTCCTACGAGCAGTACTTC. This translates into CASSPDSDRASYEQYF. This rearrangement joins TRBV18 to TRBJ2-7; TRBD1 matches at 7 bases. The CDR3 has 16 amino acids. V was clipped by 2 bases and J by 0 bases; unmatched bases: 7. Germline CDR1 and CDR2: KGHSH and LQKENI.

V usage is TRBV15 and J usage is TRBJ2-5; 8 bases align to TRBD1. The CDR3 spans 15 residues. The junction had 13 bases not matched to a gene; V was cut back by 0 bases and J by 13 bases. Germline lookup yields CDR1 LNHNV and CDR2 YYDKDF (reference sequence). This chain's CDR3 is CATSRDLDRGGSGYF. CDR3 sequence (DNA): TGTGCCACCAGCAGAGATCTTGACAGGGGAGGATCGGGGTACTTC.

The chain carries TRBV19 and TRBJ2-5, with 9 bases aligning to TRBD1. CDR3 length: 13 residues. V lost 9 bases, J lost 3 bases, and 5 bases stayed unmatched. CDR1 and CDR2 (germline): LNHDA, SQIVND (reference sequence). CDR3 sequence reads: CAREGQGEETQYF. The DNA for the CDR3 is TGTGCCAGAGAGGGACAGGGAGAAGAGACCCAGTACTTC.

The CDR3 spells CASSNPGTKYEQYF. The CDR3 nucleotides are TGTGCCAGCAGCAACCCCGGGACAAAATACGAGCAGTACTTC. V usage is TRBV7-9 and J usage is TRBJ2-7, with a weak D call TRBD1 (6 bases). The CDR3 is made up of 14 amino acids. Trimming cost V 5 bases and J 4 bases, with 15 bases left between them. In germline, CDR1 is SEHNR, CDR2 FQNEAQ (reference sequence).

The J gene is TRBJ1-3, the V gene TRBV28; maybe TRBD1 (6 bases). The germline V and J ends were trimmed by 3 bases and 4 bases, with 13 bases remaining between them. CDR3 length equals 15 residues. CDR1 and CDR2 from the germline V gene are MDHEN and SYDVKM. This chain's CDR3 is CASSFGAGTGNTIYF. For the CDR3, the DNA is TGTGCCAGCAGTTTTGGGGCCGGGACAGGAAACACCATATATTTT.

The chain carries TRBV14 and TRBJ1-6, with 9 positions matching TRBD1. CDR3 length: 16 residues. V shed 0 bases, J shed 9 bases, and the junction held 6 bases outside the gene matches. The germline V gene encodes CDR1 SGHDN and CDR2 FVKESK. The CDR3, as DNA: TGTGCCAGCAGCCAAGATGCGGGACAGGGTACTTCACCCCTCCACTTT. Protein sequence: CASSQDAGQGTSPLHF.

J is TRBJ1-1 and V is TRBV5-4, with TRBD1 matching 11 bases. V lost 0 bases and J lost 4; bases outside the gene matches: 5. The CDR3 runs 16 residues. Germline V gene data show CDR1 as SGHNT and CDR2 as YYREEE (reference sequence). The CDR3 here is CASSLVGQGGGTEAFF. In DNA, the CDR3 is TGTGCCAGCAGCTTGGTGGGACAGGGGGGAGGCACTGAAGCTTTCTTT.

The rearrangement uses TRBV7-9 and TRBJ2-6, with 8 bases identical to TRBD1. V was clipped by 7 bases and J by 5 bases; unmatched bases: 7. Germline CDR1 SEHNR, CDR2 FQNEAQ (reference sequence). The CDR3 is 15 amino acids. The CDR3 nucleotides read TGTGCCAGCACCGTGGACAGGGTCTGGGCCAACGTCCTGACTTTC. The encoded protein is CASTVDRVWANVLTF.

The V call is TRBV5-4, the J call TRBJ2-7; 9 nucleotides agree with TRBD1. The V gene's germline CDR1 is SGHNT and CDR2 YYREEE (reference sequence). The CDR3 is 14 residues long. The trim removed 2 bases at V and 5 bases at J, leaving 5 bases unmatched. The CDR3 bases are TGTGCCAGCAGCTTTGGGACAGGGAGGAACGAGCAGTACTTC. This translates into CASSFGTGRNEQYF.

The chain is built from TRBV4-3 and TRBJ1-2, with TRBD1 matching over 8 bases. The CDR3 runs to 16 residues. The J segment lost 4 bases and the V segment lost 3 bases, leaving 10 bases of the junction unmatched. Germline CDR1 LGHNA, CDR2 YSLEER. DNA of the CDR3: TGCGCCAGCAGCCAGGGATCCGGGACAGGTGTCTATGGCTACACCTTC. Residues: CASSQGSGTGVYGYTF.

The genes are TRBV30 and TRBJ1-1; no reliable D call. This CDR3 comprises 12 residues. Germline values: CDR1 GTSNPN, CDR2 SVGIG (reference sequence). V lost 3 bases and J lost 4, with 9 bases in between. The CDR3 sequence: CAWSSGGTEAFF. Written as DNA, the CDR3 is TGTGCCTGGAGCTCAGGAGGCACTGAAGCTTTCTTT.

This chain links TRBV19 with TRBJ1-5; 8 bases are shared with TRBD1. CDR1 is LNHDA and CDR2 is SQIVND in the germline V gene (reference sequence). This CDR3 has 17 residues. Losses at the gene ends were 5 bases for V and 2 bases for J; bases not matched to a gene: 11. This CDR3 reads CASSQLSGGMGNQPQHF. The CDR3 nucleotides read TGTGCCAGTAGTCAACTATCAGGGGGCATGGGCAATCAGCCCCAGCATTTT.

This clone was observed once. The chain links TRBV14 to TRBJ2-7; 7 nucleotides align to TRBD2. The trim removed 0 bases at V and 1 base at J, leaving 6 bases unmatched. Germline V gives CDR1 SGHDN, CDR2 FVKESK. The CDR3 spans 16 residues. DNA for the CDR3: TGTGCCAGCAGCCAAGATAGTGCTAGCGGATCCTACGAGCAGTACTTC. Its protein is CASSQDSASGSYEQYF.

CDR3 DNA: TGTGCCAGCAGCACGTGGGCAGCAATGAACACTGAAGCTTTCTTT. Protein product: CASSTWAAMNTEAFF. The V gene is TRBV5-6, the J gene TRBJ1-1; no reliable D call. V lost 4 bases and J 0 bases, leaving 13 bases between the germline ends. The CDR3 is 15 amino acids. Per the germline V gene, CDR1 is SGHDT and CDR2 is YYEEEE.

The V and J genes are TRBV30 and TRBJ1-3; D ambiguous. Germline V CDR1 and CDR2: GTSNPN, SVGIG (reference sequence). The CDR3 contains 13 residues. Trimming left V 2 bases short and J 3 bases short, with 8 bases between. CDR3 DNA sequence: TGTGCCTGGAGTAATCAAAATGGAAACACCATATATTTT. Its protein product is CAWSNQNGNTIYF.